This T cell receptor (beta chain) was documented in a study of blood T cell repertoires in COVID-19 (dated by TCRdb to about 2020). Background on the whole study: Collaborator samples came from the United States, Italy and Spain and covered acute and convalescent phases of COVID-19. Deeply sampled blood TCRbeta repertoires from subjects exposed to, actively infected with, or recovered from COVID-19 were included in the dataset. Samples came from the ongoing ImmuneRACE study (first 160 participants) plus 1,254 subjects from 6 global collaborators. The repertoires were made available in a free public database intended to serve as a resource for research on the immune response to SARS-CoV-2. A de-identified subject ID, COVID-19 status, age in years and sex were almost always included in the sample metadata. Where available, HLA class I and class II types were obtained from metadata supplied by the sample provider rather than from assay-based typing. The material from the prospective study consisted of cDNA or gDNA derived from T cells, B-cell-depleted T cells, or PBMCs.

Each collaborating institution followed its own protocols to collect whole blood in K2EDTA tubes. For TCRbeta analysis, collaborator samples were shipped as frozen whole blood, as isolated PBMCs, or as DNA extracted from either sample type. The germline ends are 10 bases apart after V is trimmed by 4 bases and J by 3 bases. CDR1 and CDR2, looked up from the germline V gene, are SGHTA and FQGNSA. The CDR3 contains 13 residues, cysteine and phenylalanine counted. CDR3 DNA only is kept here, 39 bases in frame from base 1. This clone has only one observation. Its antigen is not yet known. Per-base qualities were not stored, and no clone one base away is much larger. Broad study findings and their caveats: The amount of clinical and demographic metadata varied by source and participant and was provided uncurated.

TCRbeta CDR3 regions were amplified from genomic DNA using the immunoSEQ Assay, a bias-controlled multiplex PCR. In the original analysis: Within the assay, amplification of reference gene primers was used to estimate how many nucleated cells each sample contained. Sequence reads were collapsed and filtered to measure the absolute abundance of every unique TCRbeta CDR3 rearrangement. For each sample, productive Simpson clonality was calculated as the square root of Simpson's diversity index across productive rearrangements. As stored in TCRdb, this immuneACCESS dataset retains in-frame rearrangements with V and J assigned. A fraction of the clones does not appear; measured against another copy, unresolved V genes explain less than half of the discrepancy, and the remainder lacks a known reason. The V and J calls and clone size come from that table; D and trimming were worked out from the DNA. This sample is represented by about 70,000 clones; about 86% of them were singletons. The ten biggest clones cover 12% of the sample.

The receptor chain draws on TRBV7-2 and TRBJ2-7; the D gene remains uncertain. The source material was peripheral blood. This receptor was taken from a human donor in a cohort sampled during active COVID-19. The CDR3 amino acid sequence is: CASSSYEVYEQYF. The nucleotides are TGTGCCAGCAGCTCCTACGAGGTCTACGAGCAGTACTTC.